Presented here are 17 T cell receptor beta chains from one specimen sequenced in a study of cytomegalovirus exposure and HLA in healthy donors. Primers: 60 Vbeta forward and 13 Jbeta reverse. Assay used: immunoSEQ multiplex PCR; TCRdb lists only in-frame clones, some missing. The sample shows 100,000 to 150,000 clones, approximately 80% of them seen only once. The sequenced sample was PBMCs. These receptors all come from a man aged 25-45 years in good health and CMV-seronegative.

This clone was seen once. The chain carries TRBV7-8 and TRBJ2-1, with TRBD1 identical over 11 bases. CDR3 length: 19 amino acids. With V trimmed by 2 bases and J by 4 bases, 13 bases remained unmatched. Looked up from germline, CDR1 is SGHVS and CDR2 is FQNEAQ. Here the CDR3 reads CASSLTPRKDRGLYNEQFF. CDR3 bases: TGTGCCAGCAGCTTAACTCCCCGGAAGGACAGGGGGCTTTACAATGAGCAGTTCTTC.

The chain is built from TRBV10-3 and TRBJ2-1; 12 positions agree with TRBD2. J was trimmed by 4 bases and V by 11 bases; bases with no gene match: 9. The length of the CDR3 is 15 residues. Germline CDR1 ENHRY, CDR2 SYGVKD. The DNA for the CDR3 is TGTGCCCCGTCTAGCGGGAGGGCCTGGTACAATGAGCAGTTCTTC. Protein: CAPSSGRAWYNEQFF.

V gene TRBV11-2 combines with J gene TRBJ1-1, with TRBD1 identical over 10 bases. Trimming at V came to 5 bases and at J to 4 bases, leaving 4 bases not matched to a gene. Looked up from germline, CDR1 is SGHAT and CDR2 is FQNNGV. The CDR3 length is 14 residues. This chain's CDR3 is CASSPRTGGTEAFF. The CDR3, as DNA: TGTGCCAGCAGCCCGCGGACAGGGGGCACTGAAGCTTTCTTT. Using reference TRBV11-2 and TRBJ1-1 for the parts outside the CDR3, the full variable domain is EAGVAQSPRYKIIEKRQSVAFWCNPISGHATLYWYQQILGQGPKLLIQFQNNGVVDDSQLPKDRFSAERLKGVDSTLKIQPAKLEDSAVYLCASSPRTGGTEAFFGQGTRLTVV.

On this clone itself: No conserved phenylalanine or tryptophan ends this CDR3, so it is likely a read error. No DNA is shown, since the ends of the CDR3 on it are uncertain; the CDR3 is the one TCRdb lists. The rearrangement links TRBV7-4 to TRBJ2-7; TRBD1, as called in the table, went unchecked against the DNA. Germline V gene sequence: CDR1 SGHVT, CDR2 SQSDAQ. From its first to its last residue, the CDR3 has 9 amino acids. The CDR3 region is CASSFDWPL.

The CDR3 loop is CASSLVGEGYGYTF. In DNA, the CDR3 is TGTGCCAGCAGCTTAGTAGGGGAAGGGTATGGCTACACCTTC. The rearrangement links TRBV7-2 to TRBJ1-2, with a weak D call TRBD1 (5 bases). CDR3 length equals 14 residues. V lost 1 base, J lost 5 bases, and 11 bases lay in between. The germline CDR1 and CDR2 sequences are SGHTA and FQGNSA. Variable domain in full (rest from reference TRBV7-2 and TRBJ1-2): GAGVSQSPSNKVTEKGKDVELRCDPISGHTALYWYRQSLGQGLEFLIYFQGNSAPDKSGLPSDRFSAERTGGSVSTLTIQRTQQEDSAVYLCASSLVGEGYGYTFGSGTRLTVV.

The V call is TRBV9, the J call TRBJ1-1; D may be TRBD1 (6 bases). Germline V gene sequence: CDR1 SGDLS, CDR2 YYNGEE. Trimming shortened V by 6 bases and J by 6 bases, and 24 bases separated the two germline ends. The CDR3 is 16 amino acids. The CDR3 sequence: CASTLDPSRGNAEAFF. CDR3 in DNA: TGTGCCAGCACCCTCGATCCAAGCAGGGGTAACGCTGAAGCTTTCTTT. The entire variable domain, with the rest obtained from reference TRBV9 and TRBJ1-1, is as follows: DSGVTQTPKHLITATGQRVTLRCSPRSGDLSVYWYQQSLDQGLQFLIQYYNGEERAKGNILERFSAQQFPDLHSELNLSSLELGDSALYFCASTLDPSRGNAEAFFGQGTRLTVV.

This chain connects TRBV5-1 to TRBJ2-5; 10 bases line up with TRBD2. J lost 4 bases, V lost 0 bases, and 3 bases had no gene match. Germline CDR1 and CDR2: SGHRS and YFSETQ. This CDR3 spans 15 amino acids. The CDR3 coding sequence is TGCGCCAGCAGCTTGGGGACTAGCGGTAGAGAGACCCAGTACTTC. Its translation is CASSLGTSGRETQYF.

This chain uses TRBV7-2 with TRBJ1-2, with 9 bases identical to TRBD1. CDR3 length: 16 residues. Germline loops: CDR1 SGHTA, CDR2 FQGNSA. Unmatched junction bases numbered 5, after V lost 0 bases and J lost 3 bases. The CDR3 DNA follows: TGTGCCAGCAGCTTAGCGGGACAGGGTTTTGACTATGGCTACACCTTC. Protein: CASSLAGQGFDYGYTF.

The chain carries TRBV7-2 and TRBJ1-4; D possibly corresponds to TRBD1 (6 bases). The CDR3 is 15 residues long. Trimming removed 7 bases at V and 0 bases at J, with 12 bases between. CDR1 is SGHTA, CDR2 FQGNSA, per germline. CDR3 in DNA: TGTGCCAGCAATCGTGGACAGTCAACTAATGAAAAACTGTTTTTT. Amino acid sequence: CASNRGQSTNEKLFF.

The chain couples TRBV5-1 to TRBJ2-7, with 12 nucleotides matching TRBD1. The CDR3 is made up of 17 amino acids. Germline CDR1 and CDR2: SGHRS and YFSETQ. The junction had 11 bases not matched to a gene; V was cut back by 4 bases and J by 3 bases. DNA of the CDR3: TGCGCCAGCAGCCTAGGGACAGGGGGCCAGGGTTACTACGAGCAGTACTTC. This sequence encodes CASSLGTGGQGYYEQYF.

The chain links TRBV9 to TRBJ2-7, with TRBD2 matching 15 bases. V lost 2 bases and J lost 6; bases outside the gene matches: 9. The CDR3 has 17 residues. The germline gives CDR1 SGDLS, CDR2 YYNGEE. CDR3 nucleotides: TGTGCCAGCAGCGTCGGGACTAGCGGGAGGCTACCGTTCGAGCAGTACTTC. Translating gives CASSVGTSGRLPFEQYF.

This clone is a singleton in its sample. The V call is TRBV4-1, the J call TRBJ2-5; TRBD2 is a possible D gene (6 bases). The CDR3 runs 15 residues. V lost 0 bases and J lost 4, with 12 bases in between. Germline CDR1 is MGHRA and CDR2 is YSYEKL. The CDR3 sequence is CASSQERGGGETQYF. The DNA of the CDR3 is TGCGCCAGCAGCCAAGAGAGGGGAGGCGGAGAGACCCAGTACTTC.

CDR3 amino acids: CASSISGKDSPLHF. Here the CDR3 DNA reads TGTGCCAGTAGTATCTCAGGGAAGGATTCACCCCTCCACTTT. The chain combines TRBV19 with TRBJ1-6; weak D call: TRBD1 (5 bases). CDR3 length equals 14 residues. V shed 3 bases and J shed 8 bases, with 11 bases lying between them. The germline gives CDR1 LNHDA, CDR2 SQIVND (reference sequence).

This chain connects TRBV28 to TRBJ1-2, with 10 bases that match TRBD1. The CDR3 contains 15 residues. The germline gives CDR1 MDHEN, CDR2 SYDVKM. Unmatched junction bases numbered 9, after V lost 3 bases and J lost 8 bases. The CDR3 DNA follows: TGTGCCAGCAGTTTCACCGGGACAGGGGCGGACGGCTACACCTTC. Protein: CASSFTGTGADGYTF.

The rearrangement uses TRBV2 and TRBJ2-7, with 8 bases lining up with TRBD1. Trimming cost V 5 bases and J 3 bases; bases outside gene matches: 15. The CDR3 totals 17 residues. Germline V gene sequence: CDR1 SNHLY, CDR2 FYNNEI. The DNA for the CDR3 is TGTGCCAGCAGTAAATACCCCCGGCAGGGGGCAGACTACGAGCAGTACTTC. Encoded protein: CASSKYPRQGADYEQYF. Drawing the rest from reference TRBV2 and TRBJ2-7, the complete variable domain is EPEVTQTPSHQVTQMGQEVILRCVPISNHLYFYWYRQILGQKVEFLVSFYNNEISEKSEIFDDQFSVERPDGSNFTLKIRSTKLEDSAMYFCASSKYPRQGADYEQYFGPGTRLTVT.

The chain uses TRBV7-2 and TRBJ1-2, with unresolved D. The CDR3 loop spans 16 amino acids. V gave up 2 bases and J gave up 1 base, with 14 bases separating them. CDR1 and CDR2 (germline): SGHTA, FQGNSA. The CDR3 DNA sequence: TGTGCCAGCAGCTTATCGAGTGCAGACTTTAACTATGGCTACACCTTC. Amino acids: CASSLSSADFNYGYTF.

The chain recombines TRBV20-1 with TRBJ1-1; 8 bases line up with TRBD1. Germline CDR1 reads DFQATT; CDR2 reads SNEGSKA (reference sequence). This CDR3 contains 11 residues. The trim removed 3 bases at V and 8 bases at J, leaving 2 bases unmatched. The chain's CDR3 is CSARRDREAFF. The CDR3 DNA reads TGCAGTGCTAGGAGGGACAGGGAAGCTTTCTTT.